This TCR beta chain was obtained from a study of regulatory T cells in long-lasting Graves disease (dated by TCRdb to the early 2020s). Broadly, across the study: Persistent Graves' disease was defined as persistently positive TSH receptor autoantibodies together with antithyroid drug treatment for over 5 years. Peripheral blood TCR sequencing and RNA sequencing compared persistent Graves' disease patients with newly diagnosed Graves' disease patients. The study was conducted in China and was registered as a clinical trial. A total of about 35 samples underwent TCR sequencing, from roughly 13 patients with persistent Graves' disease and 20 patients with newly diagnosed Graves' disease. On average, persistent Graves' disease patients in the clinical cohort had been on antithyroid drugs for approximately 10 years.

The time point label here, explained by the study, means: persistent/refractory GD, antithyroid drugs over 5 years with positive TRAb. For both TCR sequencing and RNA sequencing, RNA was extracted from PBMCs using TRIzol. Graves' disease was diagnosed according to American Thyroid Association guidelines. The patients came from an endocrinology department in Xi'an, China. Each patient gave approximately 10 milliliters of peripheral blood, collected in an EDTA anticoagulant tube. PBMCs were isolated by Ficoll Paque Plus density gradient separation without further T cell sorting. RNA quality was checked with an Agilent 2100 Bioanalyzer and agarose gel, and concentration with a NanoDrop 2000. Overall study results and their limits: The study examined only peripheral blood because the primary lesion, thyroid tissue, could not be accessed. As a limitation, the authors acknowledged that the small sample size may reduce accuracy. Compared with newly diagnosed patients, persistent Graves' disease patients had lower TCR Shannon entropy and fewer highly expanded clones, which suggests clonal expansion. Sequencing and analysis were restricted to the TCR beta chain. Persistent disease showed preferential use of TRBV28, TRBJ1-2 and TRBJ2-5, whereas newly diagnosed disease favored TRBV20-1 and TRBJ2-1. Persistent patients shared more public clonotypes among themselves (around 2,700) than newly diagnosed patients did (approximately 870).

Ends trimmed: V by 6 bases, J by 5 bases; bases unmatched to a gene: 10. From the cysteine through the phenylalanine, the CDR3 covers 15 amino acids. Solely the CDR3 DNA is kept, with 45 bases framed from the first base. The method was multiplex PCR. This sample was sequenced with an Illumina HiSeq 4000. CDR3 regions were amplified by Arm-PCR with iRepertoire HTBI primers to construct TCR beta libraries. Gel purification was performed on PCR products prior to sequencing. As for the authors' bioinformatics: A total of roughly 67 TRBV and more than twelve TRBJ segments were identified across samples and were used for gene usage analysis of CDR3 amino acid clonotypes. Filtered high-quality paired reads were merged into contigs using COPE and FqMerger. Contigs were aligned with BLAST to IMGT TRBV, TRBD and TRBJ reference genes, and CDR3 was defined per IMGT. Clonotypes above 0.1% frequency were classified as highly expanded clones. Shannon entropy served as the measure of repertoire diversity, while the Gini coefficient captured V-J evenness. Public clonotypes were defined as clonotypes shared by more than one individual. The public sequencing data were trimmed at Q25 with fastp and processed into clonotypes with MiXCR by TCRdb, which kept only in-frame beta chains. Each entry merges the rows of one CDR3 protein and shows their most common DNA and genes. TCRdb's processing, not the authors', yielded these V and J calls. The sample includes almost 350,000 distinct CDR3 sequences, with 15% to 20% observed a single time. Less than 35% of the sample goes to the ten largest clones.

Of note for this clonotype: What antigen it recognizes has not been identified. No base quality values were provided; no much bigger clone lies one nucleotide off.

The chain is encoded by TRBV12-3 or TRBV12-4 joined to TRBJ2-7; the central 10 bases match TRBD2. The sequencing here drew on peripheral blood mononuclear cells (PBMCs), taken when the disease was refractory, from a patient treated with antithyroid drugs. This receptor was obtained from a female donor with Graves disease. At the DNA level, the sequence is TGTGCCAGCAGCTCTTCGGGACTAGCGTTCGACGAGCAGTACTTC. Its translation reads: CASSSSGLAFDEQYF.